A selection of T cell receptor beta chains follows, all from one sample in a study of OX40 agonist ivuxolimab in advanced cancers. Sequencing was performed with immunoSEQ multiplex PCR; in TCRdb, only in-frame clones are kept and a portion is missing. The sample shows roughly 64,000 clones, around 90% of them seen only once. Sequenced material: CD4+ or CD8+ T cells sorted from blood, taken in a trial of the OX40 agonist ivuxolimab. These receptors were obtained from an adult with an advanced solid tumor such as melanoma, head and neck, liver or kidney cancer. The CDR3 runs from the conserved cysteine through the conserved F or W. A D gene is named only where the DNA matches it firmly. Size tells how often a clone was seen (once, few, many) or the class of an expanded clone, and some rows leave it out.

j_call | d_call | v_call | clone_size | cdr3_nt | cdr3_aa
TRBJ1-1 | TRBD1 | TRBV7-8 | . | TGTGCCAGCAGCTTCGGGACAGGCGAAGTGAACACTGAAGCTTTCTTT | CASSFGTGEVNTEAFF
TRBJ2-7 | TRBD1 | TRBV5-6 | . | TGTGCCAGCAGCTCGTTAGGGACAGGGAGTTACGAGCAGTACTTC | CASSSLGTGSYEQYF
TRBJ2-2 | . | TRBV5-1 | . | TGCGCCAGCAGCTTGGGAGTAATCGGGGAGCTGTTTTTT | CASSLGVIGELFF
TRBJ1-2 | . | TRBV7-3 | once | TGTGCCAGCAGCCTAATACCGGGAGGGGGGGAGGGCTACACCTTC | CASSLIPGGGEGYTF
TRBJ2-7 | . | TRBV30 | . | TGTGCCTGGGGACAGAGCTCCTACGAGCAGTACTTC | CAWGQSSYEQYF
TRBJ1-5 | . | TRBV7-2 | . | TGTGCCAGCAGCCCCTACCGAAGGAATCAGCCCCAGCATTTT | CASSPYRRNQPQHF
TRBJ2-1 | . | TRBV7-3 | . | TGTGCCAGCAGCGTTATAGCGGTAAGTTCCTACAATGAGCAGTTCTTC | CASSVIAVSSYNEQFF
TRBJ1-2 | . | TRBV30 | . | TGTGCCTGGAGTGTATCCGGGGTTAGTAGGGGCTACACCTTC | CAWSVSGVSRGYTF
TRBJ1-6 | . | TRBV25-1 | . | TGTGCCAGCAGTGACCCGGGGGATTCCTCACCCCTCCACTTT | CASSDPGDSSPLHF
TRBJ1-6 | TRBD1 | TRBV2 | . | TGTGCCAGCATCCCCCGAGGGGACAGGGGGAATTCACCCCTCCACTTT | CASIPRGDRGNSPLHF
TRBJ1-4 | . | TRBV27 | . | TGTGCCAGCAGTTTAACGGGGGAGCGGCCTAATGAAAAACTGTTTTTT | CASSLTGERPNEKLFF
TRBJ2-1 | . | TRBV4-1 | . | TGCGCCAGCAGCCAAGCGGTAGCAGGGGCGATTTCTAAGTTCTTC | CASSQAVAGAISKFF
TRBJ2-5 | TRBD2 | TRBV28 | once | TGTGCCAGCAGGGGTAGCGGGACCCCACGGGAGACCCAGTACTTC | CASRGSGTPRETQYF
TRBJ2-3 | . | TRBV21-1 | . | TGTGCCGGTTACCGGGACAGGGATGGGAATACGCAGTATTTT | CAGYRDRDGNTQYF
TRBJ1-6 | TRBD1 | TRBV2 | . | TGTGCCAGCAGTGAGCGGGACAGGGGTAATTCACCCCTCCACTTT | CASSERDRGNSPLHF
TRBJ2-4 | TRBD1 | TRBV5-1 | once | TGCGCCAGCAGCTTGGACAGGGGGCGGTATGTCAAAAACATTCAGTACTTC | CASSLDRGRYVKNIQYF
TRBJ2-2 | TRBD2 | TRBV11-2 | . | TGTGCCAGCAGCTCAGTAGTAGCGGGAGTGAACACCGGGGAGCTGTTTTTT | CASSSVVAGVNTGELFF
TRBJ2-3 | TRBD2 | TRBV19 | once | TGTGCCAGTACCCCCCTAGCGGGCGTTAGTACAAATACGCAGTATTTT | CASTPLAGVSTNTQYF
TRBJ2-3 | TRBD2 | TRBV29-1 | . | TGCAGCGTTAGCGGGAGGTCGGTAGATACGCAGTATTTT | CSVSGRSVDTQYF
TRBJ2-3 | . | TRBV5-4 | . | TGTGCCAGCAGCTTGGACCGGGGCTTCACAGATACGCAGTATTTT | CASSLDRGFTDTQYF
TRBJ2-5 | . | TRBV2 | . | TGTGCCAGCAGTGATTGGTCCGAGGTAGAGACCCAGTACTTC | CASSDWSEVETQYF
TRBJ1-5 | . | TRBV12-5 | few | TGTGCTAGTGGGCCGCTTTATGCTAGGCCCCAGCATTTT | CASGPLYARPQHF